This is a list of T cell receptor beta chains from one sample in a study of T cells in Graves' hyperthyroidism and ophthalmopathy. TCRdb analysed the multiplex PCR reads with MiXCR anew, one entry per CDR3 protein. The sample yields 550,000 to 700,000 distinct CDR3 sequences, roughly 15% seen once. The sequencing sample was made of blood. All receptors derive from a woman in her thirties or forties with Graves' ophthalmopathy. Both conserved end residues are part of each CDR3. Fields, in order: CDR3 DNA, CDR3 protein, D gene, V gene, J gene, clone size, CDR3 length. A D gene is named only where the DNA matches it firmly. The size field is filled for only some rows; it gives once, few, many or a size class.

TGTGCCAGCAGCTTAGGCGGCAGGGGTTGGGGGCAGTACTTC,CASSLGGRGWGQYF,-,TRBV7-9,TRBJ2-7,few,14
TGCAGTGCGGCAGCTAACAATCAGCCCCAGCATTTT,CSAAANNQPQHF,-,TRBV20-1,TRBJ1-5,many,12
TGTGCCATCGCACGACTCACAGGGGGACAATCCGGGGCCAACGTCCTGACTTTC,CAIARLTGGQSGANVLTF,TRBD1,TRBV12-3/TRBV12-4,TRBJ2-6,many,18
TGCGCCAGCAGCACCGCTAGCGGGGGCTACGAGCAGTACTTC,CASSTASGGYEQYF,TRBD2,TRBV5-1,TRBJ2-7,many,14
TGTGCCACCAGTGATTTTAGGGGAGACCAAGAGACCCAGTACTTC,CATSDFRGDQETQYF,-,TRBV24-1,TRBJ2-5,many,15
TGTGCCAGCAGGCCCCACGCCGGGGAGCTGTTTTTT,CASRPHAGELFF,-,TRBV12-3/TRBV12-4,TRBJ2-2,many,12
TGCAGTGCCTGGGGACTAGCGGGAGAGAGGATACAAGAGACCCAGTACTTC,CSAWGLAGERIQETQYF,TRBD2,TRBV20-1,TRBJ2-5,-,17
TGTGCCAGCAGTTTTAACCTGAACTCCTACGAGCAGTACTTC,CASSFNLNSYEQYF,-,TRBV28,TRBJ2-7,-,14
TGTGCCAGCAGTTACCCGTTAGCGGGAGTAGCCTACGAGCAGTACTTC,CASSYPLAGVAYEQYF,TRBD2,TRBV6-2/TRBV6-3,TRBJ2-7,many,16
TGCGCCAGCAGTAATCAGGGAGGTGGCTACACCTTC,CASSNQGGGYTF,-,TRBV5-1,TRBJ1-2,-,12
TGTGCCAGCAGCTTACTTGGGTTTGGCCAAGAGACCCAGTACTTC,CASSLLGFGQETQYF,-,TRBV7-9,TRBJ2-5,many,15
TGTGCCAGCAGCCTTTACCGCGGGGAGCTGTTTTTT,CASSLYRGELFF,-,TRBV11-1,TRBJ2-2,many,12
TGCGCCAGCAGCTTGGGGGTCAGTCAAGAGACCCAGTACTTC,CASSLGVSQETQYF,-,TRBV5-1,TRBJ2-5,many,14
TGTGCCAGCAGTTTCGTCGGGACAGGGGGCCCCAATCAGCCCCAGCATTTT,CASSFVGTGGPNQPQHF,TRBD1,TRBV6-5,TRBJ1-5,many,17
TGTGCCAGCAGCTTTACGCGCTCGAGGGACTATGGCTACACCTTC,CASSFTRSRDYGYTF,-,TRBV7-9,TRBJ1-2,many,15
TGTGCCAGCTCACCAATTGAGGAGGGCACTGAAGCTTTCTTT,CASSPIEEGTEAFF,-,TRBV18,TRBJ1-1,-,14
TGTGCCAGTAGTATAGATCCGGGGGCAGGGCAGCCCCAGCATTTT,CASSIDPGAGQPQHF,-,TRBV19,TRBJ1-5,many,15
TGTGCCAGCAGTCTACAGGGTTTCGGCTACGAGCAGTACTTC,CASSLQGFGYEQYF,-,TRBV6-2/TRBV6-3,TRBJ2-7,-,14
TGCAGCGTTCCGGGGGCAGGGTACGAGCAGTACTTC,CSVPGAGYEQYF,-,TRBV29-1,TRBJ2-7,few,12
TGCGCCAGCAGCGCAGGGTCTACACATGATGGCTACACCTTC,CASSAGSTHDGYTF,-,TRBV5-1,TRBJ1-2,many,14
TGTGCCAGCAGTGGGCCGGGACTGACAAACACCGGGGAGCTGTTTTTT,CASSGPGLTNTGELFF,-,TRBV12-3/TRBV12-4,TRBJ2-2,many,16
TGTGCCAGCAGCTTGGACAGTAGCAGGGGTGGTGGCTACACCTTC,CASSLDSSRGGGYTF,-,TRBV7-8,TRBJ1-2,many,15
TGTGCCAGCAGTTTATTAGGGGGGCCCAAAAACATTCAGTACTTC,CASSLLGGPKNIQYF,-,TRBV12-3/TRBV12-4,TRBJ2-4,many,15
TGCAGTGCCGCTAGCGTCTCCTACGAGCAGTACTTC,CSAASVSYEQYF,-,TRBV20-1,TRBJ2-7,many,12
TGTGCCAGCAGCTTGGCGGGCAACGGGGTCGGTGGCTACACCTTC,CASSLAGNGVGGYTF,-,TRBV7-2,TRBJ1-2,-,15
TGTGCCAGCAGTTCATTTCTAGCGGGAGCCCCGGGGGAGCAGTACTTC,CASSSFLAGAPGEQYF,TRBD2,TRBV28,TRBJ2-7,-,16
TGTGCCAGCCGGACATCCCTACCTCAATCCTGGGGCTACACCTTC,CASRTSLPQSWGYTF,-,TRBV28,TRBJ1-2,many,15
TGTGCCAGCAGATTGGGGGACACACCTAAAACTGAAGCTTTCTTT,CASRLGDTPKTEAFF,-,TRBV12-3/TRBV12-4,TRBJ1-1,many,15
TGTGCCAGTAGTGTGTATACGGGAGCTGGCCTAGTCATTCAGTACTTC,CASSVYTGAGLVIQYF,-,TRBV19,TRBJ2-4,few,16